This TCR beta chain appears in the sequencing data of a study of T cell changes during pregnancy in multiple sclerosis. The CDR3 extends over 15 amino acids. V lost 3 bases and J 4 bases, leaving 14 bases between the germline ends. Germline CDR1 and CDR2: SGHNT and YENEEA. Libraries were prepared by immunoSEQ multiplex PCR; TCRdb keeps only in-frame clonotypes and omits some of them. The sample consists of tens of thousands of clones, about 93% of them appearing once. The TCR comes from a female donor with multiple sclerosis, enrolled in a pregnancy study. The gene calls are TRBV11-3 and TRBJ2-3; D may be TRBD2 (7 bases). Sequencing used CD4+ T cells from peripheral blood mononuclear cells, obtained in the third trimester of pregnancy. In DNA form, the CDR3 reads TGTGCCAGCAGCTTGGGGGGGGCAGGGGCAGATACGCAGTATTTT. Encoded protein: CASSLGGAGADTQYF.